The rows below give T cell receptor beta chains drawn from one sample of a study of T cell repertoires in ileal Crohn's disease. The table came from immunoSEQ multiplex PCR; TCRdb's copy has only in-frame clones and leaves some out. The repertoire holds about 4,700 clones, with 78% as singletons. The sequenced material came from ileal tissue. Receptors originate from an adult with Crohn's disease. CDR3s include the opening cysteine and the closing phenylalanine or tryptophan. Each record gives: D gene, clone size, V gene, J gene, CDR3 DNA, CDR3 protein. D genes are given only for firm matches. Size is stated for part of the rows, as once, few or many counts, or as a class when the clone is expanded.

.	.	TRBV30	TRBJ1-5	TGTGCCTGGAGTTCCGGGAGCTATCAGCCCCAGCATTTT	CAWSSGSYQPQHF
.	.	TRBV5-1	TRBJ2-3	TGCGCCAGCAGCAGCATGGCGGGCACAGATACGCAGTATTTT	CASSSMAGTDTQYF
.	.	TRBV7-9	TRBJ1-6	TGTGCCAGCAGCTTATACGCGGGGTTGAGGGCTTCACCCCTCCACTTT	CASSLYAGLRASPLHF
TRBD1	.	TRBV27	TRBJ1-5	TGTGCCAGCAGTTCCCAGGACAGGGTCTGGCATTTT	CASSSQDRVWHF
.	.	TRBV21-1	TRBJ1-2	TGTGCCAGCTCCAATGGCTACACCTTC	CASSNGYTF
.	.	TRBV7-9	TRBJ2-2	TGTGCCAGCAGCTTATTGGGAGCCAACACCGGGGAGCTGTTTTTT	CASSLLGANTGELFF
.	once	TRBV5-1	TRBJ2-5	TGCGCCAGCAGCTTGGGAGGGCCAGAGACCCAGTACTTC	CASSLGGPETQYF
TRBD2	.	TRBV5-6	TRBJ2-7	TGTGCCAGCAGCGTTAGCGGGGGGGCCCATTACGAGCAGTACTTC	CASSVSGGAHYEQYF
.	.	TRBV18	TRBJ2-2	TGTGCCAGCTCACCACCCGTCGGGGGATCAAACGCCGGGGAGCTGTTTTTT	CASSPPVGGSNAGELFF
TRBD1	.	TRBV15	TRBJ1-1	TGTGCCACCAGCAGTAGAGGGACAGACGAAGCTTTCTTT	CATSSRGTDEAFF
TRBD1	.	TRBV2	TRBJ1-5	TGTGCCAGCAGTGCACAGGGGCCCAATCAGCCCCAGCATTTT	CASSAQGPNQPQHF
TRBD1	.	TRBV5-8	TRBJ1-2	TGTGCCAGCAGCTTGAGGGGGACAGGGTCCTATGGCTACACCTTC	CASSLRGTGSYGYTF
TRBD1	.	TRBV4-1	TRBJ2-2	TGCGCCAGCAGAAAAGGACAGGCCGTGAACACCGGGGAGCTGTTTTTT	CASRKGQAVNTGELFF
TRBD1	once	TRBV7-9	TRBJ1-6	TGTGCCAGCAGCTTAGGGGACAGGGATTCACCCCTCCACTTT	CASSLGDRDSPLHF
.	.	TRBV19	TRBJ2-3	TGTGCCAGTGAGGGGGTTTCCACAGATACGCAGTATTTT	CASEGVSTDTQYF
TRBD1	.	TRBV2	TRBJ2-5	TGTGCCAGCAGTACCGGGACAGGTTTAGAGACCCAGTACTTC	CASSTGTGLETQYF
.	.	TRBV19	TRBJ1-2	TGTGCCAGTAGTATAGAGGTAGGGGGTTTGGGCTACACCTTC	CASSIEVGGLGYTF
.	few	TRBV4-1	TRBJ1-4	TGCGCCAGCAGTGAAGGGGCGAGTGAAAAACTGTTTTTT	CASSEGASEKLFF
.	.	TRBV5-1	TRBJ1-1	TGCGCCAGCAGCTCAGGACAGCGTATGAACACTGAAGCTTTCTTT	CASSSGQRMNTEAFF
.	.	TRBV14	TRBJ1-2	TGTGCCAGCAGTCCGGACACCGACTATGGCTACACCTTC	CASSPDTDYGYTF
TRBD1	.	TRBV5-6	TRBJ2-7	TGTGCCAGCAGCTTCCAGGGGGCGGTCGAGCAGTACTTC	CASSFQGAVEQYF
TRBD1	.	TRBV30	TRBJ1-4	TGTGCCTGGCGAGGACAGGGGAGGAATGAAAAACTGTTTTTT	CAWRGQGRNEKLFF
.	.	TRBV25-1	TRBJ2-7	TGTGCCAGCAGTGAATATCTTGAGCAGTACTTC	CASSEYLEQYF
.	.	TRBV27	TRBJ1-2	TGTGCCAGCAGTCCGGGACACCCATCTCGGTCTGGCTACACCTTC	CASSPGHPSRSGYTF
.	.	TRBV10-3	TRBJ2-1	TGTGCCATCAGTGACGGCGCCCGCGGGTCCTACAATGAGCAGTTCTTC	CAISDGARGSYNEQFF
TRBD1	once	TRBV5-4	TRBJ1-2	TGTGCCAGCAGCTTAACAGGGGAAGTCTATGGCTACACCTTC	CASSLTGEVYGYTF
.	.	TRBV9	TRBJ2-7	TGTGCCAGCAGCGTTTCCTGGATCGGGAACTACGAGCAGTACTTC	CASSVSWIGNYEQYF
.	.	TRBV2	TRBJ1-5	TGTGCCAGCAGTGCTCCGGGGGGTGTTACTCAGCCCCAGCATTTT	CASSAPGGVTQPQHF
TRBD1	.	TRBV7-9	TRBJ1-2	TGTGCCAGCAGCGTACAGGGGAACGGCTACACCTTC	CASSVQGNGYTF
TRBD2	.	TRBV19	TRBJ2-1	TGTGCCAGTAGTATAGCGAAGGGGCGGGGGGGATTCTGGGATGAGCAGTTCTTC	CASSIAKGRGGFWDEQFF
.	once	TRBV28	TRBJ1-4	TGTGCCAGCAGTTTAGCGGGTGAAGGGAATGAAAAACTGTTTTTT	CASSLAGEGNEKLFF
TRBD2	once	TRBV9	TRBJ2-2	TGTGCCAGCAGCGTGGTGGCTAGCGGGACCACCGGGGAGCTGTTTTTT	CASSVVASGTTGELFF
TRBD2	.	TRBV7-2	TRBJ2-1	TGTGCCAGCAGCTTAAGACTAGCGGGAAACAATGAGCAGTTCTTC	CASSLRLAGNNEQFF
.	.	TRBV4-1	TRBJ2-7	TGCGCCAGCAGCCAAGGATGGGGAGGCGAGCAGTACTTC	CASSQGWGGEQYF
.	.	TRBV5-5	TRBJ1-2	TGTGCCAGCAGCCCCAGGGATCAGGGGAATAACTATGGCTACACCTTC	CASSPRDQGNNYGYTF
.	.	TRBV6-1	TRBJ2-7	TGTGCCGGTTCCGGTGTCAGTAGCCTAACCTACGAGCAGTACTTC	CAGSGVSSLTYEQYF
.	.	TRBV5-1	TRBJ1-1	TGCGCCAGCAGTCCCGCTGGGGACATCAAAAAGTCTAGCACTGAAGCTTTCTTT	CASSPAGDIKKSSTEAFF
.	few	TRBV11-2	TRBJ2-7	TGTGCCAGCAGCGACCCCTCGGGCCAGGGATCTATCCTGGCCTACGAGCAGTACTTC	CASSDPSGQGSILAYEQYF
TRBD1	.	TRBV6-6	TRBJ1-2	TGTGCCAGCACCCGGGGACAGGGGAACTATGGCTACACCTTC	CASTRGQGNYGYTF
TRBD1	few	TRBV4-1	TRBJ2-2	TGCGCCAGCAGCCAAGGACCAGGGGGCTTTTCCGACACCGGGGAGCTGTTTTTT	CASSQGPGGFSDTGELFF
.	.	TRBV2	TRBJ1-1	TGTGCCAGCAGTGAACAGGGTGGGGCTGAAGCTTTCTTT	CASSEQGGAEAFF
.	.	TRBV19	TRBJ2-7	TGTGCCAGTAGTCAACTTCCCGGGACTGGCTCCTACGAGCAGTACTTC	CASSQLPGTGSYEQYF
TRBD1	.	TRBV5-1	TRBJ1-5	TGCGCCACCAGGACAGGTCGAAGCCAGGGTCAGCCCCAGCATTTT	CATRTGRSQGQPQHF
TRBD1	.	TRBV5-1	TRBJ2-2	TGCGCCAGCAGCCCCGGGACAGGGGGCACCGGGGAGCTGTTTTTT	CASSPGTGGTGELFF
TRBD1	.	TRBV18	TRBJ1-5	TGTGCCAGCTCACGACAGGGGAGTTACAATCAGCCCCAGCATTTT	CASSRQGSYNQPQHF
.	few	TRBV6-1	TRBJ1-6	TGTGCCAGCTGTGACAGGATTGATTCACCCCTCCACTTT	CASCDRIDSPLHF
.	.	TRBV4-1	TRBJ1-4	TGCGCCAGCAGCAAAGATACGGGGTCGGCTAATGAAAAACTGTTTTTT	CASSKDTGSANEKLFF
.	.	TRBV25-1	TRBJ1-4	TGTGCCGGCAGTGAAGGGGTCTCCTCGGCGGGTGAAAAACTGTTTTTT	CAGSEGVSSAGEKLFF
.	few	TRBV11-2	TRBJ2-3	TGTGCCAGCAGCTTCGCGGCTCATCGCACAGATACGCAGTATTTT	CASSFAAHRTDTQYF
.	.	TRBV29-1	TRBJ1-4	TGCAGCGTTGAGTCAGGGGAGTACGAAAAACTGTTTTTT	CSVESGEYEKLFF
.	once	TRBV10-3	TRBJ1-6	TGTGCCATCAGTGAGGGGGCATCCTATAATTCACCCCTCCACTTT	CAISEGASYNSPLHF
.	.	TRBV6-1	TRBJ1-2	TGTGCCAGCGGGGCAGATCGCTATGGCTACACCTTC	CASGADRYGYTF
.	.	TRBV19	TRBJ1-5	TGTGCCAGTAGTCCGTCAGGGGCTCATAGCAATCAGCCCCAGCATTTT	CASSPSGAHSNQPQHF
.	.	TRBV6-1	TRBJ1-1	TGTGCCAGCAGTTGGACAGTCACTGAAGCTTTCTTT	CASSWTVTEAFF
TRBD1	.	TRBV30	TRBJ1-2	TGTGCCTGCCCGACAGGGTCCAACTATGGCTACACCTTC	CACPTGSNYGYTF
.	.	TRBV4-1	TRBJ1-1	TGCGCCAGCAGCCAGGAACCCGGGGAGACTGAAGCTTTCTTT	CASSQEPGETEAFF
.	few	TRBV7-7	TRBJ2-5	TGTGCCAGCAGCTTAAGCAGGGCCCTGGGAGAGACCCAGTACTTC	CASSLSRALGETQYF
TRBD2	.	TRBV6-4	TRBJ2-3	TGTGCCAGCAGTGACTCGCGGGGGGGCACAGATACGCAGTATTTT	CASSDSRGGTDTQYF
TRBD2	.	TRBV30	TRBJ2-1	TGTGCCTGGAGACTAGCGGGGCCCCGTGAGCAGTTCTTC	CAWRLAGPREQFF
TRBD2	.	TRBV5-4	TRBJ2-5	TGTGCCAGCAGCCGCCCTAGCGGGGGGGCCGAGGAGACCCAGTACTTC	CASSRPSGGAEETQYF